This T cell receptor (beta chain) was recorded in a study of Ad26.COV2.S vaccination and SARS-CoV-2 variants. Germline CDR1 LGHNA, CDR2 YNFKEQ. Between the trimmed V and J ends, which lost 3 bases and 5 bases, there was a span of 11 bases. CDR3 size: 15 residues. Sequencing used immunoSEQ multiplex PCR; TCRdb keeps in-frame clones, though not all of them. The table has about 350,000 clones, around nine tenths seen once; the top ten hold about 11%. This sample's treatment: 15 to 20 received Ad26.COV2.S at low or high dose, single or two shots; 5 received placebo; per-sample allocation not given. Sampling occurred on day 63 after the first vaccine or placebo injection.

The source material was peripheral blood, sampled in a trial of Ad26.COV2.S vaccine versus placebo. The chain combines TRBV4-2 with TRBJ1-6; D might be TRBD1 (5 bases). This clonotype originated in a person aged 18-60 years who received the Ad26.COV2.S COVID-19 vaccine or a placebo. The CDR3 DNA follows: TGTGCCAGCAGCCAGGAGCGGGGGGATAATTCACCCCTCCACTTT. As protein: CASSQERGDNSPLHF.